This T cell receptor (beta chain) is drawn from a study of CD8+ T cells in alopecia areata. Whole-study results and caveats: Tofacitinib produced a significant decrease in scalp clonality and in expanded CD8+ clones among the top 100. TCRs were shared less clearly across patients than in mice, possibly for HLA-related reasons.

Extracted RNA was reverse transcribed into cDNA, the sequencing template. Profiled with immunoSEQ multiplex PCR; TCRdb holds only in-frame clones, not every one. Of approximately 160,000 clones listed, 60% to 75% are singletons. Indicated treatment: oral pan-JAK inhibitor, 5-10 mg twice daily. In its sample, this clone was seen a few times. Its cognate antigen is unknown. Trimming removed 5 bases from V and 8 bases from J; junction bases left unmatched: 8. The CDR3 sequence is 13 residues long. Germline V gene lookup returns CDR1 SGHDT and CDR2 YYEEEE. The chain has TRBV5-6 and TRBJ1-2; TRBD1 aligns across 8 bases. Sequenced material: CD4+ T cells sorted from blood, taken at week 24, from a patient treated with tofacitinib. The origin of this receptor is a human donor with alopecia areata. The CDR3 DNA follows: TGTGCCAGCAGATTCCGACAGGGGCAAGGCTACACCTTC. Its translation: CASRFRQGQGYTF.